These 5 T cell receptor beta chains were sequenced from one sample in a study of blood T cells in healthy people across ages. The authors ran a second PCR of about 6 to 11 cycles using a sample-barcoded 5' primer and a J-beta primer mix. Using its own MiXCR run on the 5' RACE reads, TCRdb lists one record per CDR3 protein. The table includes about 1.8 million distinct CDR3 sequences, just under 50% detected once. The sample was blood. These receptors were obtained from a woman between 40 and 55 years old in good health.

This clonotype came up a few times. The V call is TRBV5-4, the J call TRBJ2-3; D unresolved. Trimming stripped 3 bases from V and 5 bases from J, with 13 bases between. In germline, CDR1 is SGHNT, CDR2 YYREEE (reference sequence). This CDR3 region has 14 residues. DNA for the CDR3: TGTGCCAGCAGCTCCCAATCTTTTAGAGATACGCAGTATTTT. Protein product: CASSSQSFRDTQYF.

This rearrangement joins TRBV20-1 to TRBJ2-1, with TRBD2 matching over 7 bases. CDR3 length: 16 amino acids. Germline values: CDR1 DFQATT, CDR2 SNEGSKA (reference sequence). Trimming took 0 bases from V and 3 from J; bases not matched to a gene: 8. The CDR3, as DNA: TGCAGTGCTAGAGATACGGGCCGGGACTACTACAATGAGCAGTTCTTC. The encoded protein is CSARDTGRDYYNEQFF.

The gene calls are TRBV10-3 and TRBJ1-1, with D possibly matching TRBD1 (5 bases). V lost 8 bases and J lost 5, with 9 bases in between. The CDR3 totals 11 residues. Germline assignment: CDR1 ENHRY and CDR2 SYGVKD. The CDR3 DNA reads TGTGCCATCTCTAGGGGAACTGAAGCTTTCTTT. Translating it yields CAISRGTEAFF.

This chain links TRBV5-1 with TRBJ1-2, with D unresolved. This CDR3 has 14 amino acids. V was clipped by 0 bases and J by 8 bases, with 14 bases between them. The germline CDR1 and CDR2 sequences are SGHRS and YFSETQ. The CDR3 coding sequence is TGCGCCAGCAGCTTGGCCGTGTCCCTGGGAGGCTACACCTTC. Amino acid sequence: CASSLAVSLGGYTF. Together with reference TRBV5-1 and TRBJ1-2, the CDR3 gives the full variable domain: KAGVTQTPRYLIKTRGQQVTLSCSPISGHRSVSWYQQTPGQGLQFLFEYFSETQRNKGNFPGRFSGRQFSNSRSEMNVSTLELGDSALYLCASSLAVSLGGYTFGSGTRLTVV.

This clonotype was detected a few times. This sequence joins TRBV6-1 and TRBJ2-2; 8 nucleotides agree with TRBD1. Trimming at V came to 5 bases and at J to 4 bases, leaving 6 bases not matched to a gene. CDR1 is MNHNS and CDR2 is SASEGT in the germline V gene. The CDR3 length is 15 residues. DNA for the CDR3: TGTGCCAGCAGTATTAGGACAGGGAGCACCGGGGAGCTGTTTTTT. It is translated as CASSIRTGSTGELFF.